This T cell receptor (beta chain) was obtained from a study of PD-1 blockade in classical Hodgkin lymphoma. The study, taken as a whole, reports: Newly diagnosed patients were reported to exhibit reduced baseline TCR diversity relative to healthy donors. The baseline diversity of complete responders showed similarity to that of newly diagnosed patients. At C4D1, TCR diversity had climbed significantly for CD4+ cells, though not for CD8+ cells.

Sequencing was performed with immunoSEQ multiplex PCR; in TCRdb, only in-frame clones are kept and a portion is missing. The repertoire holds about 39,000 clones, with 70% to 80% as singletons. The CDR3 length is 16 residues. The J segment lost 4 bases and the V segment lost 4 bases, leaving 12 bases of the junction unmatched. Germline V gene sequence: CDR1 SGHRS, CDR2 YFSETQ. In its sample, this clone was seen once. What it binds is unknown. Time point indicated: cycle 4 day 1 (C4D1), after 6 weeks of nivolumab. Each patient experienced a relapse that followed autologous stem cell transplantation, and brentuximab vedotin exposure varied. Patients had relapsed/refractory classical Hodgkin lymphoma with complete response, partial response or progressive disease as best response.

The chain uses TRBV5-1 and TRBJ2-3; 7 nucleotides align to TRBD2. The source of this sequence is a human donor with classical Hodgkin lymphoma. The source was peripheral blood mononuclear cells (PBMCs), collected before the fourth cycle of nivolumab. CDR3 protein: CASSIRLAEGADTQYF. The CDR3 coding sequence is TGCGCCAGCAGCATCAGACTAGCCGAGGGTGCAGATACGCAGTATTTT.